This TCR beta chain came from a study of radiotherapy plus CTLA-4 blockade in lung cancer. Background on the study: Disease control reached over 30%, with objective responses in over 15%.

Of note for this clone: Antigen: not known. Other DNA variants within this sample encode the same CDR3.

Method: immunoSEQ multiplex PCR; TCRdb's copy keeps in-frame clones and lacks some. This table holds 45,000 to 55,000 clones, 70% to 90% found once. Regarding the study as a whole: Together with interferon-beta, which increased in serum after radiation, early dynamic changes in blood T cell clones were reportedly the best predictors of response. Tumor-derived TCR clones expanded in blood after radiotherapy plus ipilimumab.

Focal radiation plus CTLA-4 blockade with ipilimumab was administered to patients who had chemo-refractory metastatic non-small-cell lung cancer. The sample in question was peripheral blood, obtained from a patient treated with radiotherapy plus ipilimumab. The receptor comes from a human donor with non-small cell lung cancer whose response to radiotherapy plus ipilimumab could not be evaluated.

In DNA, the CDR3 is TGCGCCAGCGGGACCAGCGGGGGTATCACCGGGGAGCTGTTTTTT. This encodes CASGTSGGITGELFF. The chain has TRBV10-2 and TRBJ2-2; 8 bases agree with TRBD2. Losses at the gene ends were 8 bases for V and 4 bases for J; bases not matched to a gene: 9. This CDR3 is built from 15 residues. Germline loops: CDR1 WSHSY, CDR2 SAAADI.